These 21 T cell receptor beta chains were sequenced from one sample in a study of OX40 agonist ivuxolimab in advanced cancers. The assay was immunoSEQ multiplex PCR, and TCRdb's table has in-frame clones only and misses some. Among 45,000 to 50,000 clones, 89% were seen once, and the ten largest hold about 10%. This specimen was CD4+ or CD8+ T cells sorted from blood, taken in a trial of the OX40 agonist ivuxolimab. Receptors were obtained from an adult with an advanced solid tumor such as melanoma, head and neck, liver or kidney cancer.

The chain carries TRBV7-9 and TRBJ1-5; 8 bases agree with TRBD1. V shed 3 bases, J shed 6 bases, and the junction held 4 bases outside the gene matches. Germline-derived CDR1 and CDR2 are SEHNR and FQNEAQ (reference sequence). The CDR3 loop spans 14 amino acids. This chain's CDR3 is CASSLDRAGQPQHF. As DNA, the CDR3 is TGTGCCAGCAGCTTGGACAGGGCGGGTCAGCCCCAGCATTTT. Using reference TRBV7-9 and TRBJ1-5 for the parts outside the CDR3, the full variable domain is DTGVSQNPRHKITKRGQNVTFRCDPISEHNRLYWYRQTLGQGPEFLTYFQNEAQLEKSRLLSDRFSAERPKGSFSTLEIQRTEQGDSAMYLCASSLDRAGQPQHFGDGTRLSIL.

This clone was seen a single time. This chain connects TRBV7-9 to TRBJ1-1; the D is unclear. The CDR3 is made up of 11 amino acids. The germline V gene encodes CDR1 SEHNR and CDR2 FQNEAQ (reference sequence). V was shortened by 8 bases and J by 4 bases, with 8 bases between the two germline ends. The CDR3 nucleotides are TGTGCCAGCCTCCAGTTCACTGAAGCTTTCTTT. Residues: CASLQFTEAFF.

V and J are TRBV30 and TRBJ1-2; D call uncertain. Germline lookup yields CDR1 GTSNPN and CDR2 SVGIG (reference sequence). The CDR3 totals 13 residues. Trimming removed 2 bases from V and 2 bases from J, with 9 bases in between. Here the CDR3 reads CAWSRVGNYGYTF. CDR3 DNA: TGTGCCTGGAGTAGGGTGGGAAACTATGGCTACACCTTC.

V is TRBV5-5 and J is TRBJ2-7, with unresolved D. V dropped 2 bases and J dropped 4 bases, with 4 bases sitting between them. The CDR3 runs 11 residues. Germline V gene data show CDR1 as SGHKS and CDR2 as YYEKEE (reference sequence). As DNA, the CDR3 is TGTGCCAGCAGCTTTTCTTACGAGCAGTACTTC. Its translation is CASSFSYEQYF.

The chain has TRBV6-6 and TRBJ1-5; 9 nucleotides align to TRBD1. Germline V lookup: CDR1 MNHNY, CDR2 SVGAGI (reference sequence). Germline trimming cut 9 bases from V and 6 bases from J; bases unmatched to any gene: 9. The CDR3 contains 14 residues. CDR3 in DNA: TGTGCCAGTAGCCCCGGGACAGGGATTCAGCCCCAGCATTTT. Its protein is CASSPGTGIQPQHF.

V usage is TRBV7-3 and J usage is TRBJ1-1, with D possibly TRBD1 on 6 matching bases. CDR1 and CDR2 (germline): SGHTA, FQGTGA. This CDR3 region has 13 residues. The V gene lost 0 bases and the J gene lost 10 bases, with 12 bases spanning the gap. CDR3 in amino acids: CASSLTRQGGAFF. Here the CDR3 DNA reads TGTGCCAGCAGCTTAACCCGCCAAGGGGGAGCTTTCTTT.

The rearrangement joins TRBV6-5 to TRBJ2-5; D unclear. This CDR3 has 12 residues. Germline CDR1 and CDR2: MNHEY and SVGAGI. V was pared by 6 bases and J by 7 bases, with 12 bases between. This CDR3 is CASRPSYGTQYF. In DNA form, the CDR3 reads TGTGCCAGCAGGCCCTCTTATGGGACCCAGTACTTC.

The sample holds one count of this clone. This chain joins TRBV9 and TRBJ1-5; TRBD1 agrees at 7 bases. The V segment lost 3 bases and the J segment 5 bases; nucleotides outside the gene matches: 5. Germline V gene data show CDR1 as SGDLS and CDR2 as YYNGEE. The length of the CDR3 is 14 residues. The CDR3 nucleotides are TGTGCCAGCAGCGCCTCCGACAGGGATCAGCCCCAGCATTTT. It codes for CASSASDRDQPQHF.

The chain employs TRBV9 and TRBJ1-6; D gene ambiguous. This CDR3 comprises 17 residues. Germline V gene lookup returns CDR1 SGDLS and CDR2 YYNGEE. Trimming pared 0 bases from V and 7 bases from J, leaving 17 bases between. CDR3 sequence: CASSVEAGVRENSPLHF. CDR3 in DNA: TGTGCCAGCAGCGTAGAGGCGGGAGTGAGGGAGAATTCACCCCTCCACTTT.

The CDR3 reads CASSQGRDYYEQYF. The CDR3 coding sequence is TGTGCCAGCAGCCAAGGCCGGGATTACTACGAGCAGTACTTC. V usage is TRBV14 and J usage is TRBJ2-7; D may be TRBD2 (5 bases). The CDR3 runs to 14 residues. Germline CDR1 is SGHDN and CDR2 is FVKESK. V lost 1 base, J lost 3 bases, and 10 bases lay in between.

The V gene is TRBV27, the J gene TRBJ1-6, with 8 bases that match TRBD1. Germline CDR1 MNHEY, CDR2 SMNVEV (reference sequence). The CDR3 is 13 amino acids. J lost 9 bases, V lost 4 bases, and 2 bases had no gene match. This CDR3 reads CASSSTGGSPLHF. In DNA form, the CDR3 reads TGTGCCAGCAGTTCCACAGGGGGTTCACCCCTCCACTTT.

The sample holds one count of this clone. This rearrangement joins TRBV11-2 to TRBJ2-1; D remains ambiguous. The CDR3 extends over 17 amino acids. Deletions cut 0 bases from V and 0 bases from J, with 12 bases between. Germline V lookup: CDR1 SGHAT, CDR2 FQNNGV. The CDR3 protein is CASSLDIQLSSYNEQFF. The CDR3 coding sequence is TGTGCCAGCAGCTTAGATATCCAGCTTAGCTCCTACAATGAGCAGTTCTTC.

The chain carries TRBV4-3 and TRBJ1-2; D is undetermined. CDR3 length: 14 residues. Germline assignment: CDR1 LGHNA and CDR2 YSLEER. V lost 0 bases and J lost 6, with 11 bases in between. The CDR3 sequence is CASSQDLVGNGYTF. CDR3 in DNA: TGCGCCAGCAGCCAAGATCTTGTGGGCAATGGCTACACCTTC.

This clone has only a few counts. The chain carries TRBV7-8 and TRBJ1-6; D perhaps matches TRBD1 (6 bases). Trimming removed 2 bases at V and 12 bases at J, with 14 bases between. This CDR3 is 14 amino acids long. Germline CDR1 reads SGHVS; CDR2 reads FQNEAQ. CDR3 sequence: CASSLLGAPQPLHF. In nucleotides, the CDR3 is TGTGCCAGCAGCTTACTGGGGGCTCCACAACCCCTCCACTTT.

The chain links TRBV7-2 to TRBJ1-5; D might be TRBD1 (5 bases). This CDR3 region has 14 residues. CDR1 and CDR2 from the germline V gene are SGHTA and FQGNSA. Trimming shortened V by 5 bases and J by 7 bases, and 15 bases separated the two germline ends. This CDR3 is CASSAGQLGQPQHF. The CDR3 DNA reads TGTGCCAGCAGCGCCGGACAACTTGGCCAGCCCCAGCATTTT.

This chain connects TRBV29-1 to TRBJ2-2, with TRBD1 matching 9 bases. V shed 6 bases, J shed 6 bases, and the junction held 11 bases outside the gene matches. The CDR3 loop spans 15 amino acids. The germline CDR1 and CDR2 sequences are SQVTM and ANQGSEA. CDR3 sequence: CSVNQGQGLPGELFF. CDR3 nucleotides: TGCAGCGTCAACCAAGGACAGGGGTTGCCCGGGGAGCTGTTTTTT.

This rearrangement joins TRBV11-2 to TRBJ1-2; the D is unclear. V was pared by 10 bases and J by 8 bases, with 20 bases between. CDR1 SGHAT and CDR2 FQNNGV come from the germline V gene. The CDR3 is made up of 13 amino acids. The CDR3 sequence: CAILKSSMLGYTF. The CDR3 DNA reads TGTGCCATCCTCAAATCATCTATGCTGGGCTACACCTTC.

V gene TRBV11-3 combines with J gene TRBJ1-1; a weak D match, TRBD1 (6 bases). The CDR3 consists of 15 residues. The germline V gene has CDR1 SGHNT and CDR2 YENEEA. V lost 3 bases to trimming and J lost 1 base, with 12 bases between them. The CDR3 DNA is TGTGCCAGCAGCTTCCCCCGGGGGGCGAACACTGAAGCTTTCTTT. Protein: CASSFPRGANTEAFF.

The rearrangement links TRBV5-1 to TRBJ1-5; 7 bases agree with TRBD1. Germline CDR1 reads SGHRS; CDR2 reads YFSETQ. V was clipped by 3 bases and J by 7 bases; unmatched bases: 16. CDR3 length: 17 residues. The CDR3 DNA reads as TGCGCCAGCAGCTCGCTCCGTTCAGACAGGGCGGGCCAGCCCCAGCATTTT. This gives the protein CASSSLRSDRAGQPQHF.

V is TRBV28 and J is TRBJ2-5, with D uncertain. V dropped 3 bases and J dropped 2 bases, with 22 bases sitting between them. There are 18 residues in the CDR3. Germline CDR1 is MDHEN and CDR2 is SYDVKM. CDR3 protein: CASSLAAVLQPVQETQYF. Written as DNA, the CDR3 is TGTGCCAGCAGTTTGGCAGCAGTACTACAACCAGTTCAAGAGACCCAGTACTTC.

This chain uses TRBV4-3 with TRBJ1-2; 8 bases fit TRBD1. CDR1 and CDR2 (germline): LGHNA, YSLEER. The CDR3 length is 15 residues. Germline trimming cut 0 bases from V and 4 bases from J; bases unmatched to any gene: 4. The CDR3: CASSQERTGPYGYTF. In nucleotides, the CDR3 is TGCGCCAGCAGCCAAGAACGGACAGGGCCCTATGGCTACACCTTC.